The rows below give T cell receptor beta chains drawn from one sample of a study of Graves' ophthalmopathy and Graves' hyperthyroidism. TCRdb analysed the multiplex PCR reads with MiXCR anew, one entry per CDR3 protein. The data show roughly 700,000 distinct CDR3 sequences, 40% seen once. The sample was peripheral blood. Receptor source: an adult man with Graves' ophthalmopathy. CDR3s include the opening cysteine and the closing phenylalanine or tryptophan. A D gene is named only where the DNA matches it firmly. Where a row states a size, it is once, few, many or the class of an expanded clone; other rows omit it.

>.|TRBJ1-1|TRBV24-1|many
TGTGCCACCAGTGAGGCCGGGTCGAACACTGAAGCTTTCTTT
CATSEAGSNTEAFF
>.|TRBJ1-1|TRBV10-3|.
TGTGCCAGCAGAGCGGGGGCGCTTCCGGCGGCTGAAGCTTTCTTT
CASRAGALPAAEAFF
>TRBD1|TRBJ2-7|TRBV5-4|many
TGTGCCAGCAGCTCCGACAGGGCGGAGCAGTACTTC
CASSSDRAEQYF
>TRBD1|TRBJ1-2|TRBV10-3|.
TGTGCCAGGTCGGACAGGGGGTACTATGGCTACACCTTC
CARSDRGYYGYTF
>.|TRBJ2-7|TRBV20-1|.
TGCAGTGCTAGGACACTGAACTACGAGCAGTACTTC
CSARTLNYEQYF
>TRBD1|TRBJ1-5|TRBV7-2|once
TGTGCCAGCAGCCTTGGGACAGACGAAAATATTGATAGCAATCAGCCCCAGCATTTT
CASSLGTDENIDSNQPQHF
>.|TRBJ1-2|TRBV11-2|once
TGTGCCAGCAGCTTCCGCGGGGTGCAGGGCTATGGCTACACCTTC
CASSFRGVQGYGYTF
>.|TRBJ1-1|TRBV5-1|.
TGCGCCAGCAGCTTGGGTGCTGACAGGCGAACCCTTGAAGCTTTCTTT
CASSLGADRRTLEAFF
>TRBD1|TRBJ2-5|TRBV10-3|few
TGTGCCAGCAGTGAAGAAGCAGGGGGCTTGGAGACCCAGTACTTC
CASSEEAGGLETQYF
>.|TRBJ2-7|TRBV7-9|few
TGTGCCAGCAGCTTATCCGTCGGTGGGAACGAGCAGTACTTC
CASSLSVGGNEQYF
>.|TRBJ2-7|TRBV5-1|.
TGCGCCAGCAGCTCGACAGCCGGGCAGTACTTC
CASSSTAGQYF
>TRBD1|TRBJ1-1|TRBV12-3/TRBV12-4|few
TGTGCCAGCGCACAGGGGGTAATGAACACTGAAGCTTTCTTT
CASAQGVMNTEAFF
>.|TRBJ2-7|TRBV10-3|.
TGTGCCATCCAGGGCCCCTACGAGCAGTACTTC
CAIQGPYEQYF
>TRBD2|TRBJ2-5|TRBV20-1|few
TGCAGTGCTAGTCCCCTAGCGGGATCGGGGGAGACCCAGTACTTC
CSASPLAGSGETQYF
>.|TRBJ1-6|TRBV10-3|.
TGTGCCATCAGTGAGTCCAGGACAGACTCCTATAATTCACCCCTCCACTTT
CAISESRTDSYNSPLHF
>TRBD2|TRBJ2-1|TRBV25-1|.
TGTGCCAGCAGTGTTTTGGGACTATCGAACAATGAGCAGTTCTTC
CASSVLGLSNNEQFF
>TRBD2|TRBJ2-5|TRBV19|.
TGTGCCAGTAGTATAGTTGTTAGCGGGCGACTCCAGCAAGAGACCCAGTACTTC
CASSIVVSGRLQQETQYF
>.|TRBJ1-6|TRBV5-1|many
TGCGCCAGCAGCACCCGACAGGATTCACCCCTCCACTTT
CASSTRQDSPLHF
>.|TRBJ1-6|TRBV7-6|many
TGTGCCAGCAGCTTAGTAGGTCAGTTCGGCAGTTCACCCCTCCACTTT
CASSLVGQFGSSPLHF
>.|TRBJ1-5|TRBV6-5|.
TGTGCCACACAAAGAGAAGACAGAAAGATTAGCAATCAGCCCCAGCATTTT
CATQREDRKISNQPQHF
>TRBD2|TRBJ2-5|TRBV29-1|few
TGCAGCGTTGAACTAGCGGGAGTGGGGACCCAGTACTTC
CSVELAGVGTQYF
>.|TRBJ1-5|TRBV12-3/TRBV12-4|.
TGTGCCAGCAGTTTGGTTTCTAGCAATCAGCCCCAGCATTTT
CASSLVSSNQPQHF
>TRBD1|TRBJ2-5|TRBV7-2|.
TGTGCCAGCAGACGGACAGGGGGCACCGGGACCCAGTACTTC
CASRRTGGTGTQYF